This T cell receptor beta chain was sequenced during a study of cytomegalovirus exposure and HLA in healthy donors (dated 2017 in TCRdb). With respect to the entire study: An earlier analysis of 587 of the donors reported 250 to 300 Gb of sequence data and around 120 million unique TCR beta sequences from 150 million to 200 million T cells. The number of donors typed differed by locus, with 629-630 for A, B, C, DRB1 and DQB1, approximately 500 for DQA1, over 600 for DPA1, and 400 to 490 for DPB1. On average, roughly 250,000 unique TCR beta nucleotide sequences were sequenced per donor among fewer than 500 genotyped donors of the cohort, with about 17% of those sequences being non-productive. Genome-wide SNP genotypes for about 55% of the roughly 670 donors were used in a later genetic analysis, which treated that subset as a discovery cohort. To predict cytomegalovirus infection status, the study combined high-throughput TCR immunosequencing, statistical association of individual TCRs with disease status, and machine learning. A later analysis re-analyzed previously published TCR beta repertoires from approximately 700 donors and added high-resolution HLA genotyping to study TCR occurrence patterns. Donor age, sex, ethnicity and CMV serostatus were collected together with the repertoire data. All discovery cohort repertoires had been generated on a single sequencing platform. Of the roughly 400 genotyped donors, 75% to 85% were placed in the genetic ancestry cluster associated with self-reported Caucasian donors. Four or five DR-DQ haplotypes were handled as single units for association and clustering because linkage in the cohort was strong. The aim of the study was to test whether cataloging public T cell receptors could identify signatures of past pathogen exposure. The study profiled the T cell repertoires of hundreds of subjects by immunosequencing and related them to cytomegalovirus serostatus. Rather than using new phenotypic data, the later analysis identified candidate immune exposures from TCR beta sequences and from how often those sequences occurred across donors. Roughly 320 gigabases of sequencing data and 75 million to 85 million unique TCR sequences made up an early release that covered 500 to 700 HLA-typed donors. An earlier analysis of 500 to 650 of the donors applied high-throughput TCR beta sequencing to assess whether each TCR beta V gene segment acted as functional or pseudogenic. Besides the first cohort of some 670 subjects, a separate validation cohort made up of about 120 different subjects was used. HLA typing included class I and class II loci at four-digit resolution.

Receptor libraries were prepared by the immunoSEQ multiplex PCR assay. The multiplex PCR relied on a mix of 60 forward primers for TCR Vbeta segments and 13 reverse primers for TCR Jbeta segments. The CDR3 region of rearranged TCR beta genes was amplified from genomic DNA by a multiplex PCR assay. On the Illumina HiSeq System, the amplified TCR beta libraries were sequenced as 87-base-pair reads. Turning to the authors' computational methods: In a later analysis, tens of millions of unique TCR beta chains were counted across the roughly 610 repertoires, and roughly 10 million of these chains were shared by at least two donors. To remove PCR and sequencing errors, raw reads were error-corrected and collapsed into unique sequences using a nearest-neighbor algorithm that merged closely related sequences. V, D and J gene segments were assigned by aligning CDR3 sequences to IMGT reference sequences. Each retained sequence needed at least a six-nucleotide match to both a V gene segment and a J gene segment. Rearrangements were classified as productive when the CDR3 lacked stop codons and remained in frame with V and J, and all other rearrangements were classified as non-productive. CDR3 was defined by IMGT convention, running from the second conserved V-encoded cysteine to the conserved J-encoded phenylalanine. In an earlier analysis of 587 of the donors, sequences lacking an unambiguous match to a single V gene segment were excluded. An earlier analysis of 587 of the donors classified V segments as functional when productive rearrangements were above 56.7% and as segregating when the standard deviation between donors was above 5%. To diagnose cytomegalovirus status from the catalog of TCR beta chain sequences, a statistical classification framework was built. In a later analysis, TCR nucleotide sequences were compared against IMGT/GENE-DB human TR gene sequences so that V and J genes could be assigned. In a later analysis, CDR3 sequences and most-parsimonious VDJ recombination scenarios were assigned using the TCRdist pipeline. In a later analysis, each TCR beta chain was defined by its CDR3 amino acid sequence together with its V-gene family, and reads lacking a unique V-gene family were excluded. A later analysis removed 550 to 700 highly shared, low-generation-probability nucleotide sequences to deal with suspected cross-contamination and a sequencing artifact. In a later analysis, a clonal expansion index was calculated for each public chain from normalized within-repertoire ranks of inferred template counts. In a later analysis, generation probabilities were computed with a VDJ recombination model fitted to out-of-frame rearrangements, and the resulting probabilities were checked against IGoR. A later analysis scored TCR-TCR, TCR-HLA and TCR-CMV co-occurrence with hypergeometric tests, applying a repertoire-size bias correction to TCR pairs. A later analysis estimated false discovery rates by permuting HLA or CMV assignments 20 times. In a later analysis, co-occurring TCRs were grouped with DBSCAN, and TCRdist sequence similarity was added when clustering was performed within HLA-allele-positive subsets. Co-occurrence clustering excluded repertoires with fewer than 30,000 or more than 120,000 public chains, plus five with anomalous nucleotide sharing. TCRdb mirrors the immuneACCESS table, restricted to in-frame sequences. Some clones are absent from its copies; in checked studies, under half trace to an unresolved V gene, and the reason for the others is unknown. The V and J calls and clone size come from that table; D and trimming were worked out from the DNA. Across this sample there are over 150,000 clones, with approximately 80% seen only once. In total, the top ten clones hold approximately 1.3% of the sample.

The cohort was made up of approximately 700 healthy bone marrow donors. At the time of sampling, every cohort member was nominally healthy, though immune exposures that went unrecorded were likely present. The donor was CMV seronegative and was included in the group of several hundred seronegative cohort members. A peripheral blood sample was collected from each donor, and TCR beta sequencing was performed on peripheral blood mononuclear cells. The Qiagen DNeasy Blood Extraction Kit was used to extract genomic DNA from the blood cell samples. What the authors observed across the whole study: The study listed 164 TCR beta chains as associated with cytomegalovirus. In a later analysis, HLA-associated TCR beta chains showed more clonal expansion and lower generation probabilities than non-associated chains that were equally common. A cluster of highly shared sequence variants was judged likely to represent a technical artifact of the sequencing pipeline. In vitro tests confirmed that a few of the cytomegalovirus-associated TCR beta chains recognize cytomegalovirus antigens. The presence/absence analyses assumed that sequencing depth was roughly uniform across donors, and that assumption may not be true. Linkage disequilibrium might explain the correlated functional status among segregating V segments, but an unknown experimental factor could not be ruled out. At a false discovery rate of 0.05, a later analysis linked about 17,000 TCR beta sequences to specific HLA alleles. The authors suggested that the approach could potentially be generalized to other disease states and immunological phenotypes. Because HLA typing was unavailable for some donors at each locus, only the typed subset was used in association tests. In a later analysis, TCR association rates were found to vary across HLA loci, with the most associated TCRs seen for DRB1 alleles and the fewest for HLA-C alleles. A further reported finding was that TCR beta sequences accurately predicted the HLA-A and HLA-B alleles for most subjects in the first cohort. According to a later analysis, parvovirus B19, influenza, CMV and Epstein-Barr virus appeared linked to several top co-occurrence clusters. A later analysis found that most CMV-associated TCR beta chains appeared HLA-restricted, with HLA associations seemingly driven largely by CMV exposure. About 15 rarely observed V segments, including chromosome 9 orphons, were excluded from the earlier analysis of about 610 of the donors because counts were too low. A later genetic analysis reported fewer N-insertions in productive TCRs among donors in an Asian-associated ancestry cluster than the roughly 690-donor mean. In this cohort, only TCR beta chains were sequenced, and detectable features were limited by the absence of alpha or paired-chain data. In an earlier analysis of more than 450 of the donors, most TCR beta V segments were observed in productive rearrangements about 90% or about 30% of the time, broadly matching IMGT annotations. V-gene and J-gene trimming of TCR beta chains was associated with a missense DCLRE1C variant in a later genetic analysis, and the association was replicated in an independent cohort. When HLA alleles, especially DR and DQ, strongly co-occurred, TCR associations were difficult to assign to individual alleles. Immune exposure information for the cohort was limited to CMV serostatus. While some public TCRs were present in many individuals, most TCR sequences turned up only very rarely across donors. Cytomegalovirus status was reported to be diagnosed by the classifier with high specificity and sensitivity in both the original and validation cohorts.

In regard to this clone: Its antigen remains unidentified. No much larger clonotype is one base removed from it; base qualities were not supplied.

The receptor was derived from a boy younger than 10 in good health and CMV-seronegative. Sequencing used PBMCs.

Here is the DNA: TGCGCCAGCAGCTATCCGGGACAGGGGAAAAAGGTTGAGCAGTTCTTC. Translated, it reads CASSYPGQGKKVEQFF. The V and J segments used are TRBV5-1 and TRBJ2-1; 10 bases in the middle match TRBD1. V is pruned by 3 bases and J by 9 bases, leaving 12 bases of the junction without a gene match. CDR1 and CDR2 are drawn from the germline V gene: SGHRS, YFSETQ. The CDR3 runs 16 amino acids, cysteine and phenylalanine included. Just the 48-base CDR3 DNA is kept, in frame starting at base 1.